These 27 T cell receptor beta chains came from one sample sequenced in a study of technical replicates of blood from several donors. The method was immunoSEQ multiplex PCR; TCRdb's version includes in-frame clones alone and lacks a portion of them. Here the sample spans tens of thousands of clones, 90% to 95% being singletons. Material: T cells isolated from PBMCs. Receptor source: a human donor in good health.

This chain links TRBV5-1 with TRBJ2-3; 10 bases fit TRBD2. The CDR3 is 16 residues long. Per germline, CDR1 SGHRS and CDR2 YFSETQ. J lost 1 base, V lost 0 bases, and 2 bases had no gene match. CDR3 in DNA: TGCGCCAGCAGCTTGGGAACTAGCGGGGGCACAGATACGCAGTATTTT. Encoded protein: CASSLGTSGGTDTQYF.

This clone was counted a single time. The chain joins TRBV4-3 to TRBJ2-7; D remains ambiguous. The germline V gene encodes CDR1 LGHNA and CDR2 YSLEER. This CDR3 comprises 14 residues. Trimming removed 5 bases from V and 2 bases from J, with 13 bases in between. CDR3 DNA sequence: TGCGCCAGCAGCTCCAATCTCGGTCCCTACGAGCAGTACTTC. Translation: CASSSNLGPYEQYF.

V gene TRBV5-4 combines with J gene TRBJ1-2, with D hard to call. V dropped 3 bases and J dropped 4 bases, with 4 bases sitting between them. The CDR3 runs 11 residues. The germline CDR1 and CDR2 sequences are SGHNT and YYREEE (reference sequence). DNA for the CDR3: TGTGCCAGCAGCTCGGGCTATGGCTACACCTTC. It yields the protein CASSSGYGYTF.

V and J are TRBV6-1 and TRBJ2-7; 12 bases fit TRBD2. Germline assignment: CDR1 MNHNS and CDR2 SASEGT. This CDR3 is 16 amino acids long. With V trimmed by 4 bases and J by 2 bases, 6 bases remained unmatched. This CDR3 reads CASSALTSGSPYEQYF. In DNA, the CDR3 is TGTGCCAGCAGTGCCCTGACTAGCGGGAGCCCCTACGAGCAGTACTTC.

This clone is a singleton in its sample. The chain carries TRBV4-2 and TRBJ2-5; D not certain. The V end lost 0 bases, the J end lost 4 bases, and 6 bases lay between the germline ends. CDR3 size: 13 residues. Germline V gene data show CDR1 as LGHNA and CDR2 as YNFKEQ. This chain's CDR3 is CASSQDWRETQYF. CDR3 nucleotides: TGTGCCAGCAGCCAAGATTGGAGAGAGACCCAGTACTTC.

The rearrangement joins TRBV9 to TRBJ2-4; TRBD1 aligns across 9 bases. The CDR3 is made up of 14 amino acids. CDR1 and CDR2 from the germline V gene are SGDLS and YYNGEE. The junction had 3 bases not matched to a gene; V was cut back by 0 bases and J by 8 bases. In DNA, the CDR3 is TGTGCCAGCAGCGTAGGGGACAGGGCTCACATTCAGTACTTC. It translates to CASSVGDRAHIQYF.

V gene TRBV30 combines with J gene TRBJ1-2; 7 bases map to TRBD1. The junction had 17 bases not matched to a gene; V was cut back by 5 bases and J by 2 bases. This CDR3 spans 17 amino acids. Germline V CDR1 and CDR2: GTSNPN, SVGIG (reference sequence). The CDR3 DNA reads TGTGCCTGGGACCAGAAACCGACAGGGAAGATCAACTATGGCTACACCTTC. Its protein product is CAWDQKPTGKINYGYTF. The complete variable domain, with remaining parts taken from reference TRBV30 and TRBJ1-2, reads SQTIHQWPATLVQPVGSPLSLECTVEGTSNPNLYWYRQAAGRGLQLLFYSVGIGQISSEVPQNLSASRPQDRQFILSSKKLLLSDSGFYLCAWDQKPTGKINYGYTFGSGTRLTVV.

The CDR3, as DNA: TGTGCCAGTTCTGACAGGGGGCCTTACAATGAGCAGTTCTTC. Its translation is CASSDRGPYNEQFF. The V call is TRBV27, the J call TRBJ2-1; the match to TRBD1 covers 10 bases. The ends lost 9 bases at V and 4 bases at J; junction bases unmatched: 6. The germline V gene has CDR1 MNHEY and CDR2 SMNVEV (reference sequence). The CDR3 contains 14 residues.

The chain uses TRBV30 and TRBJ2-7; 10 bases fit TRBD2. Germline CDR1 and CDR2: GTSNPN and SVGIG (reference sequence). The V and J ends lost 1 base and 5 bases, in that order; junction bases with no gene match: 5. This CDR3 spans 14 amino acids. This CDR3 reads CAWSASGRKNEQYF. The CDR3 DNA sequence: TGTGCCTGGAGTGCTAGCGGGAGAAAGAACGAGCAGTACTTC.

CDR3 region: CASSWTGLAGETQYF. The DNA of the CDR3 is TGTGCCAGCAGTTGGACGGGACTAGCGGGAGAGACCCAGTACTTC. V is TRBV27 and J is TRBJ2-5; 12 bases align to TRBD2. V was clipped by 4 bases and J by 4 bases; unmatched bases: 4. The CDR3 loop spans 15 amino acids. Germline V gene sequence: CDR1 MNHEY, CDR2 SMNVEV (reference sequence).

This clone has a handful of counts. The V call is TRBV19, the J call TRBJ1-2; 7 bases fit TRBD1. The CDR3 runs 14 residues. J was trimmed by 4 bases and V by 6 bases; bases with no gene match: 8. Germline values: CDR1 LNHDA, CDR2 SQIVND (reference sequence). DNA for the CDR3: TGTGCCAGTAGAACTCAGACAGGGAGCTATGGCTACACCTTC. Amino acid sequence: CASRTQTGSYGYTF. The whole variable domain, filled in from reference TRBV19 and TRBJ1-2, reads DGGITQSPKYLFRKEGQNVTLSCEQNLNHDAMYWYRQDPGQGLRLIYYSQIVNDFQKGDIAEGYSVSREKKESFPLTVTSAQKNPTAFYLCASRTQTGSYGYTFGSGTRLTVV.

The rearrangement uses TRBV6-4 and TRBJ2-3; TRBD2 matches 9 bases. The V gene end was trimmed by 6 bases and the J gene end by 4 bases; junction bases not matched to a gene: 8. Germline V gene sequence: CDR1 MRHNA, CDR2 SNTAGT. The CDR3 is 15 amino acids. In DNA, the CDR3 is TGTGCCAGCAGCCCGACTAGCGGACTAGCAGATACGCAGTATTTT. Protein product: CASSPTSGLADTQYF.

V gene TRBV18 combines with J gene TRBJ2-2; no clear D gene. The CDR3 runs 13 residues. Germline V gives CDR1 KGHSH, CDR2 LQKENI. V lost 5 bases, J lost 3 bases, and 7 bases lay in between. This CDR3 is CASSDQYTGELFF. CDR3 sequence (DNA): TGTGCCAGCTCAGATCAGTACACCGGGGAGCTGTTTTTT.

The chain recombines TRBV7-9 with TRBJ2-3, with TRBD1 matching 8 bases. V lost 5 bases and J lost 2; bases outside the gene matches: 9. CDR1 and CDR2 from the germline V gene are SEHNR and FQNEAQ (reference sequence). The CDR3 sequence is 16 residues long. Here the CDR3 DNA reads TGTGCCAGCAGCGAGCAAGGGACAGGCGTCACAGATACGCAGTATTTT. The encoded protein is CASSEQGTGVTDTQYF. The complete variable domain, with remaining parts taken from reference TRBV7-9 and TRBJ2-3, reads DTGVSQNPRHKITKRGQNVTFRCDPISEHNRLYWYRQTLGQGPEFLTYFQNEAQLEKSRLLSDRFSAERPKGSFSTLEIQRTEQGDSAMYLCASSEQGTGVTDTQYFGPGTRLTVL.

The gene calls are TRBV5-1 and TRBJ2-1; 7 positions match TRBD2. The CDR3 consists of 16 residues. Germline V CDR1 and CDR2: SGHRS, YFSETQ. The V gene end was trimmed by 3 bases and the J gene end by 2 bases; junction bases not matched to a gene: 8. Here the CDR3 DNA reads TGCGCCAGCAGCTGGGGCAGCGGGGCCGCCTACAATGAGCAGTTCTTC. It codes for CASSWGSGAAYNEQFF. The variable domain in full, completed from reference TRBV5-1 and TRBJ2-1, reads KAGVTQTPRYLIKTRGQQVTLSCSPISGHRSVSWYQQTPGQGLQFLFEYFSETQRNKGNFPGRFSGRQFSNSRSEMNVSTLELGDSALYLCASSWGSGAAYNEQFFGPGTRLTVL.

V and J are TRBV7-9 and TRBJ2-1, with unresolved D. The CDR3 runs 12 residues. V was cut by 5 bases and J by 8 bases, with 10 bases left in between. Germline lookup yields CDR1 SEHNR and CDR2 FQNEAQ (reference sequence). The CDR3 region has the DNA TGTGCCAGCAGCGCATACCGGGATGAGCAGTTCTTC. Translation: CASSAYRDEQFF.

CDR3 sequence (DNA): TGTGCCAGTCGGGACAGGGTTATCTATGGCTACACCTTC. It specifies CASRDRVIYGYTF. V and J are TRBV6-1 and TRBJ1-2; TRBD1 matches at 9 bases. Germline CDR1 is MNHNS and CDR2 is SASEGT. The ends lost 9 bases at V and 4 bases at J; junction bases unmatched: 6. The CDR3 is 13 residues long.

This clone was detected only once. The chain couples TRBV27 to TRBJ1-4; 9 bases align to TRBD1. The germline V gene encodes CDR1 MNHEY and CDR2 SMNVEV (reference sequence). Trimming took 4 bases from V and 4 from J; bases not matched to a gene: 4. The CDR3 loop spans 15 amino acids. CDR3 DNA sequence: TGTGCCAGCAGTTCGACAGGGGGTGATAATGAAAAACTGTTTTTT. Translated, it gives CASSSTGGDNEKLFF.

The CDR3 DNA follows: TGTGCCAGCAGCTCACTATTGACCCGGGAGCTGTTTTTT. It specifies CASSSLLTRELFF. This chain joins TRBV13 and TRBJ2-2; D unclear. Trimming removed 4 bases from V and 9 bases from J, with 12 bases in between. Germline loops: CDR1 PRHDT, CDR2 FYEKMQ (reference sequence). The length of the CDR3 is 13 residues. Full variable domain (rest looked up from reference TRBV13 and TRBJ2-2): AAGVIQSPRHLIKEKRETATLKCYPIPRHDTVYWYQQGPGQDPQFLISFYEKMQSDKGSIPDRFSAQQFSDYHSELNMSSLELGDSALYFCASSSLLTRELFFGEGSRLTVL.

The chain employs TRBV19 and TRBJ2-7; the match to TRBD2 covers 14 bases. The ends lost 5 bases at V and 9 bases at J; junction bases unmatched: 9. The CDR3 is made up of 15 amino acids. Germline lookup yields CDR1 LNHDA and CDR2 SQIVND (reference sequence). CDR3 region: CASSFPGLAGAGQYF. For the CDR3, the DNA is TGTGCCAGTAGTTTCCCGGGACTAGCGGGAGCAGGGCAGTACTTC.

The genes are TRBV7-6 and TRBJ2-1; TRBD1 matches 9 bases. CDR3 length: 17 amino acids. Per germline, CDR1 SGHVS and CDR2 FNYEAQ. The ends lost 2 bases at V and 7 bases at J; junction bases unmatched: 12. The CDR3: CASSLHTPGQGINEQFF. The CDR3 coding sequence is TGTGCCAGCAGCTTACATACTCCGGGACAGGGAATTAATGAGCAGTTCTTC.

V and J are TRBV5-1 and TRBJ1-2; TRBD1 is a possible D gene (5 bases). V lost 4 bases to trimming and J lost 2 bases, with 12 bases between them. CDR3 size: 14 residues. Germline loops: CDR1 SGHRS, CDR2 YFSETQ. For the CDR3, the DNA is TGCGCCAGCAGCCACCAGGGAGGAAACTATGGCTACACCTTC. Protein product: CASSHQGGNYGYTF.

The CDR3 nucleotides are TGTGCCAGCAGTTTAGGGACAGGGGACGGTGAGCAGTTCTTC. This translates into CASSLGTGDGEQFF. J is TRBJ2-1 and V is TRBV28; 10 positions agree with TRBD1. V was clipped by 2 bases and J by 9 bases; unmatched bases: 4. The CDR3 loop spans 14 amino acids. CDR1 is MDHEN, CDR2 SYDVKM, per germline.

J is TRBJ2-5 and V is TRBV5-4, with 11 bases fitting TRBD2. The CDR3 has 15 residues. From germline, CDR1 is SGHNT and CDR2 YYREEE (reference sequence). The trim removed 3 bases at V and 1 base at J, leaving 2 bases unmatched. CDR3 DNA: TGTGCCAGCAGCTCCGGGACTAGCGGCCAAGAGACCCAGTACTTC. It translates to CASSSGTSGQETQYF.

The chain links TRBV19 to TRBJ1-1, with 8 positions matching TRBD1. Germline loops: CDR1 LNHDA, CDR2 SQIVND (reference sequence). The CDR3 is 16 amino acids. V shed 5 bases and J 1 base; nucleotides not matched to a gene: 9. This CDR3 is CASSLVSGGPNTEAFF. The CDR3 nucleotides read TGTGCCAGTAGTTTAGTTTCAGGGGGCCCGAACACTGAAGCTTTCTTT. The full variable domain, with the rest looked up from reference TRBV19 and TRBJ1-1, is DGGITQSPKYLFRKEGQNVTLSCEQNLNHDAMYWYRQDPGQGLRLIYYSQIVNDFQKGDIAEGYSVSREKKESFPLTVTSAQKNPTAFYLCASSLVSGGPNTEAFFGQGTRLTVV.

The chain carries TRBV11-1 and TRBJ1-2, with D unclear. CDR3 length: 13 amino acids. The V gene lost 3 bases and the J gene lost 8 bases, with 13 bases spanning the gap. CDR1 and CDR2 (germline): SGHAT, FQDESV (reference sequence). CDR3 nucleotides: TGTGCCAGCAGCTTGGGAGGGAACATAGGCTACACCTTC. This gives the protein CASSLGGNIGYTF.

This rearrangement joins TRBV11-2 to TRBJ2-1; D might be TRBD1 (6 bases). Trimming stripped 4 bases from V and 4 bases from J, with 14 bases between. Germline CDR1 and CDR2: SGHAT and FQNNGV. This CDR3 comprises 15 residues. The CDR3 region has the DNA TGTGCCAGCAGCTCGGGGACACCCCTTTACAATGAGCAGTTCTTC. This sequence encodes CASSSGTPLYNEQFF.